The subject of this entry is one T cell receptor beta chain. V gave up 10 bases and J gave up 2 bases; unmatched junction bases: 18. This CDR3 comprises 19 residues. CDR1 and CDR2 (germline): WNHNN, SYGVQD (reference sequence). These data come from a study of graft-versus-host responses after intestinal transplantation. Libraries were prepared by immunoSEQ multiplex PCR; TCRdb keeps only in-frame clonotypes and omits some of them. The sample includes roughly 12,000 clones, approximately 82% seen only once; the top ten take roughly 50%. Sequences were derived from PBMCs, sampled about 130 days after transplant. V and J are TRBV10-1 and TRBJ2-3; 13 bases agree with TRBD2. This clonotype was obtained from a human patient who received an intestinal transplant, so some T cells may come from the graft donor. Here the CDR3 DNA reads TGCGCCAACCCGAAGAAATGGACTAGCGGGAGAGGAGTCACAGATACGCAGTATTTT. Amino acid sequence: CANPKKWTSGRGVTDTQYF.